This T cell receptor beta chain was identified in a study of OX40 agonist ivuxolimab in advanced cancers. Overall study results and limits: No antigen was identified for the clonally expanded peripheral T cells. In a subset of nonresponders, normalized T-cell clonal expansion was also low.

The CDR3 has 15 residues. Germline CDR1 is MGHRA and CDR2 is YSYEKL. Trimming shortened V by 1 base and J by 0 bases, and 9 bases separated the two germline ends. Exclusion applied to patients with autoimmune disease history or systemic immunosuppression. Patients had blood sampled at baseline and again on cycle 4 day 1 and cycle 7 day 1. With regard to this clone: Antigen unknown.

Generated by immunoSEQ multiplex PCR, the TCRdb table keeps only in-frame clones and is missing some. The table includes around 15,000 clones, about 76% detected once. This chain joins TRBV4-1 and TRBJ1-1; the D is unclear. The TCR sequence derives from an adult with an advanced solid tumor such as melanoma, head and neck, liver or kidney cancer. Sequenced material: CD4+ or CD8+ T cells sorted from blood, taken in a trial of the OX40 agonist ivuxolimab. CDR3 bases: TGCGCCAGCAGCCAAGGGACGGAATTGAACACTGAAGCTTTCTTT. This translates into CASSQGTELNTEAFF.